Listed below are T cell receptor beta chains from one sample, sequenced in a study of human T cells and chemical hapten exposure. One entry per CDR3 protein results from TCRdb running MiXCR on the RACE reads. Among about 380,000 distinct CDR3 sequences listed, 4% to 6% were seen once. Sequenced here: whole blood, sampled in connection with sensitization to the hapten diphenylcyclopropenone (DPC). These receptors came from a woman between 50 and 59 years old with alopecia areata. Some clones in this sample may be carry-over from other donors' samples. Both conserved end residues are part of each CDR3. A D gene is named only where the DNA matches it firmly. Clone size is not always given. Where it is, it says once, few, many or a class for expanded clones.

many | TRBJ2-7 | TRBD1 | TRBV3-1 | CASSLGTGSSYEQYF | TGTGCCAGCAGCCTGGGGACAGGGAGTTCCTACGAGCAGTACTTC
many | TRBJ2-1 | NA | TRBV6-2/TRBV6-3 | CASSLETRRLNEQFF | TGTGCCAGCAGCCTAGAGACTCGTCGGTTGAATGAGCAGTTCTTC
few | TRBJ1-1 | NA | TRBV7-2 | CASSPRRVTEAFF | TGTGCCAGCAGTCCCCGACGGGTCACTGAAGCTTTCTTT
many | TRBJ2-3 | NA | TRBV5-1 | CASSLHGPSTDTQYF | TGCGCCAGCAGCTTGCATGGCCCGAGCACAGATACGCAGTATTTT
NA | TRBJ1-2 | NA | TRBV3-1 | CASSQGGREGYTF | TGTGCCAGCAGCCAAGGAGGGAGGGAAGGCTACACCTTC
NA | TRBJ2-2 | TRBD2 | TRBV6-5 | CASSFGTSVGTGELFF | TGTGCCAGCAGTTTTGGGACTAGCGTGGGCACCGGGGAGCTGTTTTTT
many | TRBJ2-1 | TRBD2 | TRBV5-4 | CASSPPPAGGRDEQFF | TGTGCCAGCAGCCCCCCCCCAGCGGGGGGTCGAGATGAGCAGTTCTTC
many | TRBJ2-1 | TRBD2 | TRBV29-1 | CSGSGGTAGGPQFF | TGCAGCGGGAGTGGGGGAACAGCGGGAGGGCCTCAGTTCTTC
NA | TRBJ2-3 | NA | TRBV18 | CASSSGPPSTDTQYF | TGTGCCAGCTCATCCGGGCCCCCAAGCACAGATACGCAGTATTTT
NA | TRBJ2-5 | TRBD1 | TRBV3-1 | CASSHRGTLQETQYF | TGTGCCAGCAGCCACAGGGGGACACTCCAAGAGACCCAGTACTTC
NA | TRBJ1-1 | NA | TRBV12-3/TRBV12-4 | CASSRGGVNTEAFF | TGTGCCAGCAGTCGCGGGGGGGTGAACACTGAAGCTTTCTTT
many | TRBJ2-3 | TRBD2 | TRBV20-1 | CSASLAGTDTQYF | TGCAGTGCTAGCCTAGCGGGGACAGATACGCAGTATTTT
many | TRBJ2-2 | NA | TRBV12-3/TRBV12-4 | CASSYSLQGSTGELFF | TGTGCCAGCAGCTACTCCCTCCAGGGGAGCACCGGGGAGCTGTTTTTT
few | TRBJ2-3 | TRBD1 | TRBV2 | CASSIGGVTDTQYF | TGTGCCAGCAGTATAGGGGGCGTCACAGATACGCAGTATTTT
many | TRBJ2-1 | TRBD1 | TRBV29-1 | CSVDEGQEQFF | TGCAGCGTTGATGAGGGACAGGAGCAGTTCTTC
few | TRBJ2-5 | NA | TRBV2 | CASSEEQQTQYF | TGTGCCAGCAGTGAAGAACAACAGACCCAGTACTTC
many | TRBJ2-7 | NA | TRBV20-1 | CSARRPGGYWEQYF | TGCAGTGCTAGAAGGCCAGGAGGATATTGGGAGCAGTACTTC
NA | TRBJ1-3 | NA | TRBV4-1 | CATGTPSSGNTIYF | TGCGCCACCGGGACACCGAGCTCTGGAAACACCATATATTTT
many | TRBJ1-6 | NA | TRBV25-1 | CASQAPGRHNSPLHF | TGTGCCAGCCAGGCTCCGGGTAGACATAATTCACCCCTCCACTTT
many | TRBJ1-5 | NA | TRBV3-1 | CASSQDRSARGNQPQHF | TGTGCCAGCAGCCAAGATCGTTCCGCACGAGGCAATCAGCCCCAGCATTTT
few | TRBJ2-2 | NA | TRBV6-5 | CASRAANTGELFF | TGTGCCAGCAGGGCAGCCAACACCGGGGAGCTGTTTTTT
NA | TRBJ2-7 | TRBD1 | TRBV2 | CASGPGTGISYEQYF | TGTGCCAGCGGCCCCGGGACAGGGATCTCCTACGAGCAGTACTTC
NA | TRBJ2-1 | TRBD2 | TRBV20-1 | CSARSGNSYNEQFF | TGCAGTGCTCGTAGCGGGAACTCCTACAATGAGCAGTTCTTC
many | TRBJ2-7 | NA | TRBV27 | CASSPRSSTTYEQYF | TGTGCCAGCAGTCCAAGGTCCTCGACCACCTACGAGCAGTACTTC
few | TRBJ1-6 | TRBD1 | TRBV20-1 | CSASDRGVSSPLHF | TGCAGTGCATCGGACAGGGGTGTCTCGTCACCCCTCCACTTT
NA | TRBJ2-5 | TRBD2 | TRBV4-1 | CASSQDLGGDPPRGTQYF | TGCGCCAGCAGCCAAGATTTGGGGGGGGACCCCCCCCGGGGGACCCAGTACTTC
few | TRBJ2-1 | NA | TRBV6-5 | CASSYSDGGNEQFF | TGTGCCAGCAGTTACTCGGACGGGGGCAATGAGCAGTTCTTC
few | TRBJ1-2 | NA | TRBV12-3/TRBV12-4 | CASSLGSYIGYTF | TGTGCCAGCAGTTTGGGCTCCTACATAGGCTACACCTTC
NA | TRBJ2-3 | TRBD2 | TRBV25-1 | CASSLMTSGAISGTQYF | TGTGCCAGCAGTCTTATGACTAGCGGGGCAATCTCCGGTACGCAGTATTTT